This TCR beta chain was captured by sequencing in a study of OX40 agonist ivuxolimab in advanced cancers. Overall study context: Partial responses were recorded for three patients, including one with hepatocellular carcinoma and two with cutaneous melanoma.

Comment on this clone: Antigen specificity is unknown.

CDR1 is MNHEY, CDR2 SVGAGI, per germline. The CDR3 loop spans 14 amino acids. Trimming pared 0 bases from V and 4 bases from J, leaving 6 bases between. Overall study findings and caveats: On average, CD8+ T cells showed a greater number of expanded clones than CD4+.

Profiling relied on immunoSEQ multiplex PCR, and the TCRdb table lists in-frame clones only, not all of them. Seen here are tens of thousands of clones, more than 75% observed once, and the top ten hold 9.5% to 15%. People who had autoimmune disease history or systemic immunosuppression were excluded. The source of this sequence is an adult with an advanced solid tumor such as melanoma, head and neck, liver or kidney cancer. V is TRBV6-5 and J is TRBJ2-2; D ambiguous. This specimen consisted of CD4+ or CD8+ T cells sorted from blood, obtained in a trial of the OX40 agonist ivuxolimab. The CDR3 region is CASSYSLSTGELFF. The CDR3 DNA reads as TGTGCCAGCAGTTACTCCCTAAGCACCGGGGAGCTGTTTTTT.